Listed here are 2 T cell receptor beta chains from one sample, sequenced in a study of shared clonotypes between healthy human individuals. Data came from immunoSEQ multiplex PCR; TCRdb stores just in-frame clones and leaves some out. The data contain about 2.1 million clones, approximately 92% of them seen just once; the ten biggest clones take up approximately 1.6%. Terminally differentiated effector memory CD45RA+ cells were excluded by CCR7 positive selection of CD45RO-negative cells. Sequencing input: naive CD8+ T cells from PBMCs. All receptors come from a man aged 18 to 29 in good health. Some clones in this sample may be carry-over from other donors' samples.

The CDR3 DNA is TGTGCCAGCAGTTTAAGCGGGGGGTCGGCGTGGACCCAGTACTTC. It encodes CASSLSGGSAWTQYF. The V gene is TRBV27, the J gene TRBJ2-5; TRBD2 aligns across 9 bases. Germline V gene lookup returns CDR1 MNHEY and CDR2 SMNVEV (reference sequence). J was trimmed by 7 bases and V by 2 bases; bases with no gene match: 8. The CDR3 has 15 residues.

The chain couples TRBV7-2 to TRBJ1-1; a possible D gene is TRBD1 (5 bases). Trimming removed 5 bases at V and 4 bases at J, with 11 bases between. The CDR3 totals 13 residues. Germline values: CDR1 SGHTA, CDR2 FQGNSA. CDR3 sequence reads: CASSPGRGTEAFF. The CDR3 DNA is TGTGCCAGCAGCCCGGGGCGGGGCACTGAAGCTTTCTTT.